Following are 18 T cell receptor beta chains from one sample sequenced in a study of T cell responses to AZD1222 COVID-19 vaccine. Using immunoSEQ multiplex PCR, the repertoire was profiled, and TCRdb retains in-frame clones only, with some absent. Of 150,000 to 200,000 clones listed, about 93% are singletons. This material consisted of peripheral blood, taken 28 days after the second AZD1222 dose. The receptor set was obtained from an adult who received the AZD1222 COVID-19 vaccine.

This chain uses TRBV6-2 or TRBV6-3 with TRBJ2-5; 8 bases are a match to TRBD2. CDR1 is MNHEY, CDR2 SVGEGT, per germline. J gave up 4 bases and V 6 bases, and 10 bases lay outside the gene matches. This CDR3 has 15 amino acids. The CDR3 DNA sequence: TGTGCCAGCAGCTCGGGGCGGGGGGCAGGAGAGACCCAGTACTTC. Translating gives CASSSGRGAGETQYF.

This clone was detected only once. V is TRBV19 and J is TRBJ2-5, with 9 bases aligning to TRBD2. CDR1 is LNHDA and CDR2 is SQIVND in the germline V gene (reference sequence). J was trimmed by 0 bases and V by 7 bases; bases with no gene match: 6. The CDR3 consists of 15 residues. The CDR3 region has the DNA TGTGCCAGTACCCCTCTAGCGGGAAACCAAGAGACCCAGTACTTC. This translates into CASTPLAGNQETQYF.

The V gene is TRBV6-1, the J gene TRBJ2-2, with D perhaps matching TRBD1 or TRBD2 (5 bases each). The CDR3 extends over 17 amino acids. V lost 0 bases and J lost 4, with 15 bases in between. Germline values: CDR1 MNHNS, CDR2 SASEGT. The CDR3 sequence is CASSEALSRGVTGELFF. The CDR3 bases are TGTGCCAGCAGTGAAGCGCTTTCGAGGGGCGTCACCGGGGAGCTGTTTTTT.

The chain employs TRBV7-9 and TRBJ1-6; 7 bases agree with TRBD1. This CDR3 comprises 15 residues. Germline CDR1 SEHNR, CDR2 FQNEAQ (reference sequence). The junction had 6 bases not matched to a gene; V was cut back by 3 bases and J by 7 bases. The CDR3 loop is CASSFTGERNSPLHF. The CDR3 bases are TGTGCCAGCAGCTTTACAGGGGAGCGGAATTCACCCCTCCACTTT.

This sequence joins TRBV5-1 and TRBJ1-1; the D gene is possibly TRBD1 (5 bases). Deletions cut 4 bases from V and 5 bases from J, with 15 bases between. Germline CDR1 reads SGHRS; CDR2 reads YFSETQ. The CDR3 loop spans 14 amino acids. The CDR3 DNA reads TGCGCCAGCAGCCCCGGGACTAGTAATACTGAAGCTTTCTTT. Amino acids: CASSPGTSNTEAFF.

This chain joins TRBV5-4 and TRBJ2-2; the D gene is possibly TRBD2 (5 bases). The germline gives CDR1 SGHNT, CDR2 YYREEE (reference sequence). The CDR3 contains 13 residues. Between the trimmed V and J ends, which lost 4 bases and 5 bases, there was a span of 9 bases. The CDR3 DNA reads as TGTGCCAGCAGCGCACTAGAGACCGGGGAGCTGTTTTTT. Residues: CASSALETGELFF.

In this sample, this clone turned up once. This chain links TRBV18 with TRBJ2-7, with a weak D call TRBD1 (5 bases). V gave up 3 bases and J gave up 2 bases, with 14 bases separating them. Germline CDR1 KGHSH, CDR2 LQKENI. The CDR3 has 15 residues. CDR3 coding DNA: TGTGCCAGCTCACCGGGGCAGGGTGGAGCCTACGAGCAGTACTTC. It yields the protein CASSPGQGGAYEQYF. The variable domain in full, with the rest retrieved from reference TRBV18 and TRBJ2-7, is NAGVMQNPRHLVRRRGQEARLRCSPMKGHSHVYWYRQLPEEGLKFMVYLQKENIIDESGMPKERFSAEFPKEGPSILRIQQVVRGDSAAYFCASSPGQGGAYEQYFGPGTRLTVT.

The chain links TRBV30 to TRBJ1-2; 10 nucleotides align to TRBD1. Germline CDR1 and CDR2: GTSNPN and SVGIG (reference sequence). The CDR3 is 15 residues long. The V segment lost 0 bases and the J segment 4 bases; nucleotides outside the gene matches: 5. The CDR3, as DNA: TGTGCCTGGAGTGTACTTCGGACAGGGGGCTATGGCTACACCTTC. This sequence encodes CAWSVLRTGGYGYTF.

The V gene is TRBV27, the J gene TRBJ1-4, with a weak D call TRBD1 (5 bases). Germline V CDR1 and CDR2: MNHEY, SMNVEV (reference sequence). This CDR3 region has 15 residues. The V end lost 5 bases, the J end lost 10 bases, and 20 bases lay between the germline ends. The CDR3 DNA reads TGTGCCAGCAGTGGAGTTGGGAGGGCCGGGGGAAAACTGTTTTTT. Its translation is CASSGVGRAGGKLFF.

The genes are TRBV18 and TRBJ1-6; D unclear. The CDR3 has 13 amino acids. The V and J ends lost 3 bases and 8 bases respectively, with 8 bases between them. Germline V gives CDR1 KGHSH, CDR2 LQKENI. CDR3 protein: CASSPLSDSPLHF. Written as DNA, the CDR3 is TGTGCCAGCTCACCGCTCAGTGATTCACCCCTCCACTTT.

This sequence joins TRBV14 and TRBJ1-1; no reliable D call. The V gene lost 3 bases and the J gene lost 5 bases, with 19 bases spanning the gap. Germline V gives CDR1 SGHDN, CDR2 FVKESK. This CDR3 region has 16 residues. The CDR3 here is CASSHTFTGARTEAFF. CDR3 nucleotide sequence: TGTGCCAGCAGCCATACTTTTACGGGAGCTAGGACTGAAGCTTTCTTT.

The rearrangement uses TRBV29-1 and TRBJ2-3, with 10 bases aligning to TRBD2. Germline lookup yields CDR1 SQVTM and CDR2 ANQGSEA. V lost 0 bases to trimming and J lost 2 bases; unmatched junction nucleotides: 5. The CDR3 length is 16 residues. The DNA for the CDR3 is TGCAGCGTTGAAGATCTAGCGGGGGACCTCACAGATACGCAGTATTTT. Translated: CSVEDLAGDLTDTQYF.

V usage is TRBV29-1 and J usage is TRBJ2-6; 8 bases fit TRBD2. Germline lookup yields CDR1 SQVTM and CDR2 ANQGSEA. J gave up 4 bases and V 6 bases, and 20 bases lay outside the gene matches. The CDR3 totals 19 residues. The CDR3 sequence: CSVGPLNGLASTGANVLTF. CDR3 in DNA: TGCAGCGTAGGACCCTTAAACGGACTAGCTTCTACGGGGGCCAACGTCCTGACTTTC.

V usage is TRBV28 and J usage is TRBJ2-7, with a weak D call TRBD1 (6 bases). CDR1 is MDHEN and CDR2 is SYDVKM in the germline V gene. The CDR3 has 13 amino acids. V was cut by 1 base and J by 6 bases, with 10 bases left in between. The CDR3 here is CASSLLQGREQYF. The DNA for the CDR3 is TGTGCCAGCAGTTTATTACAGGGTCGCGAGCAGTACTTC.

The chain recombines TRBV19 with TRBJ1-1, with TRBD1 identical over 7 bases. The trim removed 4 bases at V and 8 bases at J, leaving 7 bases unmatched. The length of the CDR3 is 13 residues. The germline gives CDR1 LNHDA, CDR2 SQIVND (reference sequence). The CDR3 DNA is TGTGCCAGTAGTACCTACGGACAGGTCGAAGCTTTCTTT. It codes for CASSTYGQVEAFF.

J is TRBJ2-3 and V is TRBV5-5; a weak D match, TRBD2 (5 bases). The V and J ends lost 4 bases and 2 bases respectively, with 14 bases between them. The CDR3 is made up of 15 amino acids. In germline, CDR1 is SGHKS, CDR2 YYEKEE (reference sequence). CDR3 region: CASSLAGGPTDTQYF. The CDR3 DNA sequence: TGTGCCAGCAGCCTAGCCGGTGGGCCCACAGATACGCAGTATTTT. The whole variable domain, remainder taken from reference TRBV5-5 and TRBJ2-3, is DAGVTQSPTHLIKTRGQQVTLRCSPISGHKSVSWYQQVLGQGPQFIFQYYEKEERGRGNFPDRFSARQFPNYSSELNVNALLLGDSALYLCASSLAGGPTDTQYFGPGTRLTVL.

The V call is TRBV27, the J call TRBJ1-5, with 8 nucleotides matching TRBD1. The CDR3 runs to 18 residues. Losses at the gene ends were 5 bases for V and 3 bases for J; bases not matched to a gene: 15. The germline CDR1 and CDR2 sequences are MNHEY and SMNVEV (reference sequence). The DNA of the CDR3 is TGTGCCAGCAGTCCCCGACTCTCGACAGGGGTGGTCAATCAGCCCCAGCATTTT. It codes for CASSPRLSTGVVNQPQHF.

This chain joins TRBV7-9 and TRBJ2-7, with 7 bases lining up with TRBD1. CDR1 and CDR2 from the germline V gene are SEHNR and FQNEAQ (reference sequence). After removal of 1 base from V and 3 bases from J, the junction contained 3 bases not matched to a gene. The CDR3 is made up of 14 amino acids. The CDR3 is CASSLGGTVYEQYF. DNA for the CDR3: TGTGCCAGCAGCTTAGGGGGGACAGTCTACGAGCAGTACTTC.